The sequence of this T cell receptor (beta chain) was determined in a study of blood T cell repertoires in COVID-19. Study background: Nucleic acid was either cDNA or gDNA, and it came from T cells, B-cell-depleted T cells, or PBMCs.

The CDR3 length is 12 residues. V was cut by 3 bases and J by 6 bases, with 5 bases left in between. Data came from immunoSEQ multiplex PCR; TCRdb stores just in-frame clones and leaves some out. The top ten clones hold about 3.5% of a sample with roughly 340,000 clones, around nine tenths of them seen once. This chain links TRBV12-3 or TRBV12-4 with TRBJ2-2; D ambiguous. This receptor was identified in a woman younger than 30 who had recovered from COVID-19. Sequencing used peripheral blood. DNA for the CDR3: TGTGCCAGCAGTTTTCGGGCCGGGGAGCTGTTTTTT. Translated, it gives CASSFRAGELFF.